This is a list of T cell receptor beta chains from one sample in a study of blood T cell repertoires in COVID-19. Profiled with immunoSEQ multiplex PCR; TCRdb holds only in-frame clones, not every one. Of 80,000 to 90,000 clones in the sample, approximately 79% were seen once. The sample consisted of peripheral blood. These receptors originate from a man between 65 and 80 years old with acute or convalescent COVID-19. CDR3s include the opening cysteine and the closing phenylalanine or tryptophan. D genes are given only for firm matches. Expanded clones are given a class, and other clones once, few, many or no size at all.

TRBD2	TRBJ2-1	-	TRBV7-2	CASRLAGASLNEQFF	TGTGCCAGCAGACTAGCGGGGGCCTCCCTCAATGAGCAGTTCTTC
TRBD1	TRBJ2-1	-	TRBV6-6	CASISGGRDEQFF	TGTGCCAGCATCTCAGGGGGAAGGGATGAGCAGTTCTTC
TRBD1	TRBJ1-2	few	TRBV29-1	CSAWDRSYYGYTF	TGCAGCGCCTGGGACAGGTCCTACTATGGCTACACCTTC
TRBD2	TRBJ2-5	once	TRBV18	CASSIRGDQETQYF	TGTGCCAGCTCAATCCGGGGGGATCAAGAGACCCAGTACTTC
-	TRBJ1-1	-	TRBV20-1	CSAPSDTEAFF	TGCAGTGCCCCATCGGACACTGAAGCTTTCTTT
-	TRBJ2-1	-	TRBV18	CASSLQGHGYNEQFF	TGTGCCAGCTCGCTACAGGGCCATGGCTACAATGAGCAGTTCTTC
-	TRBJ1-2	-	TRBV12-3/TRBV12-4	CASSVTHNYGYTF	TGTGCCAGCAGCGTGACACATAACTATGGCTACACCTTC
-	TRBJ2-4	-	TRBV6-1	CASSEVGHRQYF	TGTGCCAGCAGTGAAGTGGGACATCGACAGTACTTC
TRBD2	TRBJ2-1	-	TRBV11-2	CASSLYSGGDEQFF	TGTGCCAGCAGCTTATACAGCGGGGGCGATGAGCAGTTCTTC
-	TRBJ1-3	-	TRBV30	CAWCSGVGNTIYF	TGTGCCTGGTGCTCCGGGGTAGGAAACACCATATATTTT
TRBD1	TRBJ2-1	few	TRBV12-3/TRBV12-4	CASGTGGGEQFF	TGTGCCAGCGGAACAGGGGGAGGTGAGCAGTTCTTC
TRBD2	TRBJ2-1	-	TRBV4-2	CASSQAPLAGNYNEQFF	TGTGCCAGCAGCCAAGCCCCACTAGCGGGAAACTACAATGAGCAGTTCTTC
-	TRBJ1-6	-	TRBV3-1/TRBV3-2	CASSSIGGGNSPLHF	TGTGCCAGCAGCTCGATAGGGGGGGGTAATTCACCCCTCCACTTT
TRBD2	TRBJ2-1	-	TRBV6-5	CASSSQPGTSHNEQFF	TGTGCCAGCAGTTCCCAGCCGGGGACTAGCCACAATGAGCAGTTCTTC
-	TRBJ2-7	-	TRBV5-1	CASSRITGPYEQYF	TGCGCCAGCAGCCGTATAACAGGGCCCTACGAGCAGTACTTC
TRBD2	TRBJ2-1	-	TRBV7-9	CASSLISGAAYNEQFF	TGTGCCAGCAGCTTAATTAGCGGGGCAGCCTACAATGAGCAGTTCTTC
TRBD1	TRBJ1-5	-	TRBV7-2	CASSLDGQGWQPQHF	TGTGCCAGCAGCTTGGACGGACAGGGATGGCAGCCCCAGCATTTT
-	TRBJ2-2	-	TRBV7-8	CASSLWGAGELFF	TGTGCCAGCAGCTTATGGGGAGCCGGGGAGCTGTTTTTT
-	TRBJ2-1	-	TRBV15	CATSRDRDSSYNEQFF	TGTGCCACCAGCAGAGATCGAGACTCTTCCTACAATGAGCAGTTCTTC
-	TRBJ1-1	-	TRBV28	CASSLQVEAFF	TGTGCCAGCAGTTTACAGGTTGAAGCTTTCTTT
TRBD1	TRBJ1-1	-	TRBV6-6	CASSPKRDSTEAFF	TGTGCCAGCAGCCCAAAACGGGACAGCACTGAAGCTTTCTTT
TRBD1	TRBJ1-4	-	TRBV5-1	CASSTRQGINEKLFF	TGCGCCAGCAGCACCCGACAGGGGATTAATGAAAAACTGTTTTTT
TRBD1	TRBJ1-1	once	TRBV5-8	CASRHDRVNTEAFF	TGTGCCAGCAGACATGACAGGGTGAACACTGAAGCTTTCTTT
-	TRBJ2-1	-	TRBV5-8	CASSSVLARGYNEQFF	TGTGCCAGCAGCTCCGTACTTGCCAGAGGGTACAATGAGCAGTTCTTC
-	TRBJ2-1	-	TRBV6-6	CASSPYVYNEQFF	TGTGCCAGCAGCCCCTACGTGTACAATGAGCAGTTCTTC
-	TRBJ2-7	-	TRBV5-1	CASSLGPTGSEQYF	TGCGCCAGCAGCTTGGGCCCGACTGGAAGCGAGCAGTACTTC
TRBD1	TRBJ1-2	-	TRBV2	CASRDGTGSYGYTF	TGTGCCAGCAGAGACGGGACAGGGTCGTATGGCTACACCTTC
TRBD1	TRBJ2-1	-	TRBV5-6	CASSPGTGLREQFF	TGTGCCAGCAGCCCCGGGACAGGGTTAAGGGAGCAGTTCTTC
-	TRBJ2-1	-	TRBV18	CASSLGVGNEQFF	TGTGCCAGCTCACTCGGAGTCGGGAATGAGCAGTTCTTC
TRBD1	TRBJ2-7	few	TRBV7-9	CASSRWTGDNLYEQYF	TGTGCCAGCAGCCGATGGACAGGGGACAACCTTTACGAGCAGTACTTC
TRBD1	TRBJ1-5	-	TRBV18	CASSLQGLGNQPQHF	TGTGCCAGCTCATTACAGGGGCTGGGCAATCAGCCCCAGCATTTT
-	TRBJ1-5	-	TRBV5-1	CASSPGGGYQPQHF	TGCGCCAGCAGCCCCGGGGGGGGGTATCAGCCCCAGCATTTT
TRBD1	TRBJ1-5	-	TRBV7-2	CASSSDRFYSNQPQHF	TGTGCCAGCAGCTCGGACAGGTTTTATAGCAATCAGCCCCAGCATTTT
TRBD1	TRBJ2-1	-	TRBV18	CASSEQGLGNEQFF	TGTGCCAGCTCAGAACAGGGGCTGGGGAATGAGCAGTTCTTC
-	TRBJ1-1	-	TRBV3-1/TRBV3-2	CASSQGGMNTEAFF	TGTGCCAGCAGCCAAGGCGGGATGAACACTGAAGCTTTCTTT
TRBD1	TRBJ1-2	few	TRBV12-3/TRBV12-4	CASSPGQDGYTF	TGTGCCAGCAGTCCAGGACAGGATGGCTACACCTTC
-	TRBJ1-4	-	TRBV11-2	CASSLGGVGGSEKLFF	TGTGCCAGCAGCTTAGGAGGCGTCGGGGGTAGTGAAAAACTGTTTTTT
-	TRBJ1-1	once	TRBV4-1	CASSLKTPLRGTEAFF	TGCGCCAGCAGCCTAAAGACCCCCTTAAGGGGCACTGAAGCTTTCTTT
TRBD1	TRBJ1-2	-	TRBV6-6	CASSLSPKGASGYTF	TGTGCCAGCAGTTTAAGCCCTAAGGGGGCATCGGGCTACACCTTC
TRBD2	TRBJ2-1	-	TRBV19	CASTASGSYNEQFF	TGTGCCAGTACTGCTAGCGGTTCCTACAATGAGCAGTTCTTC
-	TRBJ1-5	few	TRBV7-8	CASSLLQGTGNQPQHF	TGTGCCAGCAGCTTATTGCAGGGGACGGGCAATCAGCCCCAGCATTTT
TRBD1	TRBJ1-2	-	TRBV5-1	CASRETGSPGYTF	TGCGCCAGCAGAGAGACAGGGTCACCGGGCTACACCTTC
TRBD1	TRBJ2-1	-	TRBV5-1	CASSEGTVSYNEQFF	TGCGCCAGCAGCGAAGGGACAGTTAGTTACAATGAGCAGTTCTTC
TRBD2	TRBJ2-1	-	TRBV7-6	CASSSLAGVRGEQFF	TGTGCCAGCAGCTCACTAGCGGGGGTTCGAGGCGAGCAGTTCTTC
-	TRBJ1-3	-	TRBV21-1	CASSKGDYGNTIYF	TGTGCCAGCAGCAAAGGCGATTATGGAAACACCATATATTTT
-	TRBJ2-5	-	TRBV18	CASSQEQEETQYF	TGTGCCAGCTCACAAGAGCAGGAAGAGACCCAGTACTTC